This entry lists 23 T cell receptor beta chains sequenced from one sample in a study of blood T cells in healthy people across ages. The authors ran a second PCR of roughly 6 to 11 cycles using a sample-barcoded 5' primer and a J-beta primer mix. TCRdb re-analysed the 5' RACE reads in MiXCR, keeping a single row per CDR3 protein. The sample includes over 600,000 distinct CDR3 sequences, about 56% of them seen just once. The specimen was blood. These receptors were obtained from a man aged 40-55 years in good health.

This clonotype was seen a few times. The chain couples TRBV12-3 or TRBV12-4 to TRBJ2-5; 7 bases match TRBD2. The CDR3 runs 14 residues. Trimming took 3 bases from V and 5 from J; bases not matched to a gene: 6. The CDR3 DNA is TGTGCCAGCAGTTTGCCGGGGGGAGAGGAGACCCAGTACTTC. It encodes CASSLPGGEETQYF.

CDR3 DNA sequence: TGCAGTGCTAGAGATCTTTCGGCTAGCAGAAGATACGAGCAGTACTTC. Protein sequence: CSARDLSASRRYEQYF. The gene calls are TRBV20-1 and TRBJ2-5; possibly TRBD2 for D (5 bases). The last part of the DNA fits TRBJ2-7 better; the J call may be wrong. The CDR3 is 16 amino acids. Germline loops: CDR1 DFQATT, CDR2 SNEGSKA (reference sequence).

This sequence joins TRBV28 and TRBJ2-6; either TRBD1 or TRBD2 may fit D (5 bases each). This CDR3 contains 20 residues. V lost 3 bases, J lost 0 bases, and 21 bases lay in between. Germline assignment: CDR1 MDHEN and CDR2 SYDVKM. The CDR3 spells CASSFRDGAATSSGANVLTF. CDR3 coding DNA: TGTGCCAGCAGTTTTCGGGACGGTGCAGCTACCAGCTCTGGGGCCAACGTCCTGACTTTC.

In regard to this clonotype: A junction end diverges from the germline sequence, so it may reflect a read error. The chain joins TRBV20-1 to TRBJ2-5; D call uncertain. CDR3 length: 14 residues. Germline assignment: CDR1 DFQATT and CDR2 SNEGSKA (reference sequence). The chain's CDR3 is CNALLGRIQETQYF. The CDR3 DNA sequence: TGCAATGCTCTCTTAGGGCGGATACAAGAGACCCAGTACTTC.

The chain uses TRBV2 and TRBJ1-5, with D maybe TRBD1 (5 bases). The length of the CDR3 is 14 residues. The ends were cut back, 8 bases at V and 9 bases at J, with 20 bases in the middle. Germline V gene sequence: CDR1 SNHLY, CDR2 FYNNEI. The CDR3 spells CASGRDGTTMPQHF. The DNA for the CDR3 is TGTGCCAGCGGACGGGACGGAACTACAATGCCCCAGCATTTT. Full variable domain (outside the CDR3, taken from reference TRBV2 and TRBJ1-5): EPEVTQTPSHQVTQMGQEVILRCVPISNHLYFYWYRQILGQKVEFLVSFYNNEISEKSEIFDDQFSVERPDGSNFTLKIRSTKLEDSAMYFCASGRDGTTMPQHFGDGTRLSIL.

As to this clonotype: At one boundary the junction diverges from the germline segment, which might be a read error. The CDR3 DNA reads as TGTACCAGCAGGATCGACAGGGGGCAGAACACTGAAGCTTTCTTT. Protein sequence: CTSRIDRGQNTEAFF. J is TRBJ1-1 and V is TRBV11-1, with TRBD1 matching over 10 bases. This CDR3 comprises 15 residues. The germline CDR1 and CDR2 sequences are SGHAT and FQDESV (reference sequence).

The V and J genes are TRBV6-1 and TRBJ2-4, with 10 positions matching TRBD1. Germline CDR1 is MNHNS and CDR2 is SASEGT. The V gene end was trimmed by 7 bases and the J gene end by 3 bases; junction bases not matched to a gene: 12. The CDR3 covers 17 residues. CDR3 protein: CASTPLGTGAVKNIQYF. In DNA, the CDR3 is TGTGCCAGCACCCCACTTGGGACAGGGGCGGTCAAAAACATTCAGTACTTC.

This clonotype was recorded a few times. V is TRBV5-1 and J is TRBJ1-6; D is possibly TRBD1 (5 bases). Germline V lookup: CDR1 SGHRS, CDR2 YFSETQ. This CDR3 has 15 residues. The ends were cut back, 5 bases at V and 5 bases at J, with 14 bases in the middle. CDR3: CASSPTTENNSPLHF. The CDR3 coding sequence is TGCGCCAGCAGTCCTACGACAGAAAATAATTCACCCCTCCACTTT.

This chain joins TRBV29-1 and TRBJ2-4; no reliable D call. The tail of the sequence fits TRBJ2-7 better, so the J call may be wrong. Per the germline V gene, CDR1 is SQVTM and CDR2 is ANQGSEA. The CDR3 extends over 14 amino acids. Written as DNA, the CDR3 is TGCAGCGTTGTCCCAAGGGTCACGGGCTACGAGCAGTACTTC. It is translated as CSVVPRVTGYEQYF.

A few counts support this clonotype. This rearrangement joins TRBV7-2 to TRBJ2-1; D unclear. Germline CDR1 SGHTA, CDR2 FQGNSA. The CDR3 is 12 amino acids. The V and J ends lost 5 bases and 8 bases respectively, with 10 bases between them. The CDR3 is CASSLYIHEQFF. The CDR3, as DNA: TGTGCCAGCAGCCTCTATATCCATGAGCAGTTCTTC.

The chain carries TRBV21-1 and TRBJ1-2. TRBV21-1 is reported as a pseudogene. This CDR3 contains 17 residues. In DNA, the CDR3 is TGTGCCAGCAGCAAAATAGGAGAACACCGGGACTGCTATGGCTACACCTTC. It translates to CASSKIGEHRDCYGYTF.

The chain uses TRBV7-6 and TRBJ2-3; TRBD2 aligns across 11 bases. Trimming cost V 5 bases and J 2 bases; bases outside gene matches: 6. This CDR3 is 16 amino acids long. Germline V gives CDR1 SGHVS, CDR2 FNYEAQ. CDR3 DNA sequence: TGTGCCAGCAGCCCGGGACTAGCGGAAGACACAGATACGCAGTATTTT. It is translated as CASSPGLAEDTDTQYF.

Remarks on this clonotype: An end of the junction does not agree with germline; a read error may underlie this. The CDR3 bases are TGTGCCGGCAGCCGAACAGGGAACTACGAGCAGTACTTC. Protein: CAGSRTGNYEQYF. V is TRBV11-3 and J is TRBJ2-7; perhaps TRBD1 as D (6 bases). Germline loops: CDR1 SGHNT, CDR2 YENEEA. This CDR3 is built from 13 residues.

This clonotype was observed a single time. This rearrangement joins TRBV29-1 to TRBJ1-2; TRBD1 is a possible D gene (6 bases). The CDR3 sequence is 14 residues long. V gave up 4 bases and J gave up 2 bases, with 14 bases separating them. The germline V gene has CDR1 SQVTM and CDR2 ANQGSEA. The CDR3 DNA follows: TGCAGCGTTGCCGGCTCAGGGGCGAACTATGGCTACACCTTC. Translated, it gives CSVAGSGANYGYTF.

This clonotype was seen more than once but under ten times. The rearrangement uses TRBV6-5 and TRBJ2-5, with D maybe TRBD2 (5 bases). The V and J ends lost 5 bases and 3 bases respectively, with 13 bases between them. Germline V gene sequence: CDR1 MNHEY, CDR2 SVGAGI. CDR3 size: 14 residues. CDR3 residues: CASSPSGWEETQYF. The CDR3 region has the DNA TGTGCCAGCAGTCCGTCGGGGTGGGAAGAGACCCAGTACTTC.

This rearrangement joins TRBV4-1 to TRBJ2-5, with 8 bases fitting TRBD2. CDR1 is MGHRA and CDR2 is YSYEKL in the germline V gene. CDR3 length: 17 amino acids. J lost 1 base, V lost 3 bases, and 10 bases had no gene match. Here the CDR3 reads CASSQASRGGVQETQYF. The CDR3 bases are TGCGCCAGCAGCCAGGCAAGCCGGGGGGGTGTCCAAGAGACCCAGTACTTC.

This chain connects TRBV12-3 or TRBV12-4 to TRBJ1-1; 9 nucleotides align to TRBD1. The CDR3 spans 15 residues. With V trimmed by 5 bases and J by 6 bases, 10 bases remained unmatched. In DNA, the CDR3 is TGTGCCAGCAGTCAGGAGACAGGGGGAGTCGCTGAAGCTTTCTTT. It codes for CASSQETGGVAEAFF.

This chain uses TRBV7-3 with TRBJ2-2; the D gene is possibly TRBD1 (5 bases). V was trimmed by 8 bases and J by 0 bases, leaving 10 bases between them. This CDR3 region has 14 residues. Germline loops: CDR1 SGHTA, CDR2 FQGTGA. In DNA form, the CDR3 reads TGTGCCAGCCAAGGACAACCGAACACCGGGGAGCTGTTTTTT. The encoded protein is CASQGQPNTGELFF.

This clonotype has a handful of counts. V gene TRBV24-1 combines with J gene TRBJ2-3, with 10 nucleotides matching TRBD1. CDR1 is KGHDR and CDR2 is SFDVKD in the germline V gene. This CDR3 is 13 amino acids long. V lost 9 bases to trimming and J lost 1 base; unmatched junction nucleotides: 0. DNA of the CDR3: TGTGCCACCGGGACAGGGGGCACAGATACGCAGTATTTT. It codes for CATGTGGTDTQYF.

This sequence joins TRBV19 and TRBJ1-2; TRBD1 might be the D (6 bases). V dropped 0 bases and J dropped 4 bases, with 12 bases sitting between them. This CDR3 is 15 amino acids long. Germline V gene lookup returns CDR1 LNHDA and CDR2 SQIVND (reference sequence). The CDR3, as DNA: TGTGCCAGTAGTATAGACCAGACAGGCCCCTATGGCTACACCTTC. This gives the protein CASSIDQTGPYGYTF.

This clonotype was seen ten or more times. V usage is TRBV10-3 and J usage is TRBJ1-1; TRBD1 is a possible D gene (6 bases). Trimming stripped 3 bases from V and 4 bases from J, with 12 bases between. Germline assignment: CDR1 ENHRY and CDR2 SYGVKD. There are 14 residues in the CDR3. For the CDR3, the DNA is TGTGCCATCAGTGATGAAGGGGGGAGCACTGAAGCTTTCTTT. Amino acids: CAISDEGGSTEAFF.

The J gene is TRBJ2-1, the V gene TRBV7-2; D unclear. V was clipped by 7 bases and J by 3 bases, with 13 bases between them. The CDR3 spans 14 residues. From germline, CDR1 is SGHTA and CDR2 FQGNSA. The CDR3 reads CASKGSSNYNEQFF. In nucleotides, the CDR3 is TGTGCCAGCAAGGGCAGTAGTAACTACAATGAGCAGTTCTTC.

This chain joins TRBV12-5 and TRBJ2-3; D is undetermined. Germline V gives CDR1 LGHNT, CDR2 FRNRAP. Trimming removed 4 bases at V and 8 bases at J, with 10 bases between. There are 12 residues in the CDR3. As DNA, the CDR3 is TGTGCTAGTGGTTCAGACTCGGCTACGCAGTATTTT. Translated, it gives CASGSDSATQYF.